This T cell receptor (beta chain) is drawn from a study of cytomegalovirus exposure and HLA in healthy donors. CDR3 length equals 14 residues. Germline V gene data show CDR1 as SNHLY and CDR2 as FYNNEI. The ends lost 9 bases at V and 4 bases at J; junction bases unmatched: 7. Produced via immunoSEQ multiplex PCR; TCRdb's table is partial and in-frame only. The table lists 200,000 to 300,000 clones, around 86% of them singletons. The sequence derives from a woman under 40 in good health and CMV-seropositive. The rearrangement links TRBV2 to TRBJ2-2; 8 bases line up with TRBD1. Sequenced: PBMCs. The CDR3 region is CASVDRVTTGELFF. Written as DNA, the CDR3 is TGTGCCAGTGTGGACAGGGTAACCACCGGGGAGCTGTTTTTT.